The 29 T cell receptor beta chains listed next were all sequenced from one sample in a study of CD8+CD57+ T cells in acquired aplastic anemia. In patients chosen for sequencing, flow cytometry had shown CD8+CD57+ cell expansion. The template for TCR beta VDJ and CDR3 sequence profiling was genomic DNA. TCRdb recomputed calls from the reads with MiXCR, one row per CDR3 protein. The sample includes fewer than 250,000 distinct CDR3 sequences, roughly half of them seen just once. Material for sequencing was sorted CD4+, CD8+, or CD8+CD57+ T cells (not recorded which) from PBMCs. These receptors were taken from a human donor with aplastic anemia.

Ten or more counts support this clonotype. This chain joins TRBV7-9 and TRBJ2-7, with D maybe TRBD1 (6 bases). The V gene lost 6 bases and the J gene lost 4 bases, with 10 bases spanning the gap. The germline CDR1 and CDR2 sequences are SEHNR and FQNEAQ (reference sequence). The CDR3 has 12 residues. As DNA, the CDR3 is TGTGCCAGCAGAGGTCAGGGGTACGAGCAGTACTTC. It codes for CASRGQGYEQYF.

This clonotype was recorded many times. The CDR3 sequence is CASSPYSGTSGRASDTQYF. For the CDR3, the DNA is TGTGCCAGCTCCCCTTATTCCGGGACTAGCGGGAGGGCCTCAGATACGCAGTATTTT. This chain links TRBV7-9 with TRBJ2-3; the match to TRBD2 covers 16 bases. Germline V gene lookup returns CDR1 SEHNR and CDR2 FQNEAQ (reference sequence). The CDR3 loop spans 19 amino acids. Germline trimming cut 8 bases from V and 4 bases from J; bases unmatched to any gene: 15.

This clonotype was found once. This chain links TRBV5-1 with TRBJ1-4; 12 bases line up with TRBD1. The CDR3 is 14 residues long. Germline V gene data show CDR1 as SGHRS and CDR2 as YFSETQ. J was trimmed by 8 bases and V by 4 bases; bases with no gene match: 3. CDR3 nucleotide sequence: TGCGCCAGCAGCGGGGACAGGGGGCGCGAAAAACTGTTTTTT. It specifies CASSGDRGREKLFF.

CDR3 bases: TGCGCCAGCAGTGAGCCAGGGACGCCGAGCTCCTACGAGCAGTACTTC. Its protein product is CASSEPGTPSSYEQYF. The genes are TRBV10-1 and TRBJ2-7; either TRBD1 or TRBD2 may supply D (5 bases each). V was shortened by 2 bases and J by 0 bases, with 14 bases between the two germline ends. This CDR3 spans 16 amino acids. Germline lookup yields CDR1 WNHNN and CDR2 SYGVQD (reference sequence).

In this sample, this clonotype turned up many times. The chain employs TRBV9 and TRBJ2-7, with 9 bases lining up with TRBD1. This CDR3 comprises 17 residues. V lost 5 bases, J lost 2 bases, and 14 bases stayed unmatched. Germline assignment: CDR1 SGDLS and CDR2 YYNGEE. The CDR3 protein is CASSLGDGTGRPYEQYF. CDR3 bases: TGTGCCAGCAGTCTCGGTGACGGGACAGGGAGACCCTACGAGCAGTACTTC.

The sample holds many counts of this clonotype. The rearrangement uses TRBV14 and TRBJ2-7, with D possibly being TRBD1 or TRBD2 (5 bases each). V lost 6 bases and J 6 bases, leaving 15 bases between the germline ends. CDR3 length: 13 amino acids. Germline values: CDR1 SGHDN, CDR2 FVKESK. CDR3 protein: CASSLARGAEQYF. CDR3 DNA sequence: TGTGCCAGCAGTTTGGCTCGGGGCGCCGAGCAGTACTTC.

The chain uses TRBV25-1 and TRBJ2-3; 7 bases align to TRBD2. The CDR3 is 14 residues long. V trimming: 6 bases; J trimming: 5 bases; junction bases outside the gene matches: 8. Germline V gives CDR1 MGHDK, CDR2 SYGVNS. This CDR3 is CASSVSLAEDTQYF. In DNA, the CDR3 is TGTGCCAGCAGCGTATCCCTAGCGGAAGATACGCAGTATTTT.

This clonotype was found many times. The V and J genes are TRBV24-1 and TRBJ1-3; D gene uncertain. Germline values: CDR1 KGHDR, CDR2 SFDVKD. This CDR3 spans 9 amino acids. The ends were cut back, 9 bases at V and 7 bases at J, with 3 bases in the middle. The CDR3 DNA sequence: TGTGCCACCGGTAACACCATATATTTT. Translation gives CATGNTIYF.

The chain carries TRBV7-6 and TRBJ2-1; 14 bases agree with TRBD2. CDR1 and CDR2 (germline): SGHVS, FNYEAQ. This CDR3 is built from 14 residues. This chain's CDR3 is CASEGTSGSSEQFF. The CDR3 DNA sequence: TGTGCTAGCGAGGGGACTAGCGGGAGCTCTGAGCAGTTCTTC.

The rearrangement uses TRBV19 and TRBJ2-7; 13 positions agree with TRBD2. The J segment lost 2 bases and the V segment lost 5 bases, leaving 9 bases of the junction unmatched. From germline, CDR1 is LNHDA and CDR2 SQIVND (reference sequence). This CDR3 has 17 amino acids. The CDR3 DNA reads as TGTGCCAGTAGTCTGAGACTAGCGGGAGGCCAGGCCTACGAGCAGTACTTC. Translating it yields CASSLRLAGGQAYEQYF.

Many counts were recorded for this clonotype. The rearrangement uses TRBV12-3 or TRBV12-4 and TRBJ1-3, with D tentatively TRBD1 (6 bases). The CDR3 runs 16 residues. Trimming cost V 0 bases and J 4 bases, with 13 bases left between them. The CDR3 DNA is TGTGCCAGCAGTTTAGCGAGGGGGTTCGACGGAAACACCATATATTTT. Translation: CASSLARGFDGNTIYF.

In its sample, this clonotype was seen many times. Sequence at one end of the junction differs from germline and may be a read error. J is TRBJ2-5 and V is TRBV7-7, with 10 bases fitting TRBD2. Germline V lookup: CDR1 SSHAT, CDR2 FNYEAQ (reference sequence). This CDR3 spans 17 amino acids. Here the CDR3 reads CASSLDYPSGGAETQYF. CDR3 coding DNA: TGTGCTAGCAGTTTGGATTACCCCAGCGGGGGGGCGGAGACCCAGTACTTC.

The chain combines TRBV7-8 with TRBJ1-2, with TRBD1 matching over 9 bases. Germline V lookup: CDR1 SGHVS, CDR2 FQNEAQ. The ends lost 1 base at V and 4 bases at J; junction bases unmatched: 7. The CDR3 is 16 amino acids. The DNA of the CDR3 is TGTGCCAGCAGCTTAGAAGGACAGGGGCCTGGCTATGGCTACACCTTC. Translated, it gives CASSLEGQGPGYGYTF.

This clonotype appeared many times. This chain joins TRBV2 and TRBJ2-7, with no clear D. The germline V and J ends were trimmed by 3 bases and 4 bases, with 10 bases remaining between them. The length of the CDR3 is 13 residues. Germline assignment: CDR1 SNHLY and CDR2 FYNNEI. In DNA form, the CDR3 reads TGTGCCAGCAGTGAGTACCGGTCGTACGAGCAGTACTTC. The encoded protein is CASSEYRSYEQYF.

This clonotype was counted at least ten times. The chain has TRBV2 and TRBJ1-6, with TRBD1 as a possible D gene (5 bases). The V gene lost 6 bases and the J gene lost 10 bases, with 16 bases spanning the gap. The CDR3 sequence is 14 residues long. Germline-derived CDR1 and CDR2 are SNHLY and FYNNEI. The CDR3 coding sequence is TGTGCCAGCAGCTGGGCGGGGGGTGGGTCACCCCTCCACTTT. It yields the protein CASSWAGGGSPLHF.

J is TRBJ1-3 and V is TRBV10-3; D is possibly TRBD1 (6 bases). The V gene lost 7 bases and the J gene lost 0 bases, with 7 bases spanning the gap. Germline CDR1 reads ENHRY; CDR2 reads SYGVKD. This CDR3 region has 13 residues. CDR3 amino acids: CAITGDSGNTIYF. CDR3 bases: TGTGCCATCACAGGGGACTCTGGAAACACCATATATTTT.

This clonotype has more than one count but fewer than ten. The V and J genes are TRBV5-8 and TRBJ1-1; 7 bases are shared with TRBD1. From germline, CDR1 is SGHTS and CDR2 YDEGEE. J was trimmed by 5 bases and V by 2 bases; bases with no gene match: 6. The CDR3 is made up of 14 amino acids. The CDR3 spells CASSFYRGGTEAFF. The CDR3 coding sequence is TGTGCCAGCAGCTTCTACAGGGGAGGGACTGAAGCTTTCTTT.

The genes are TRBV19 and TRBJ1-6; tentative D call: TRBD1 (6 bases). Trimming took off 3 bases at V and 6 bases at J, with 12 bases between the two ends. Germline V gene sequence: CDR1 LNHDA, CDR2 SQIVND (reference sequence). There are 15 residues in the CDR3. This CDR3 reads CASSIEDRTNSPLHF. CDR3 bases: TGTGCCAGTAGTATCGAGGACAGAACTAATTCACCCCTCCACTTT.

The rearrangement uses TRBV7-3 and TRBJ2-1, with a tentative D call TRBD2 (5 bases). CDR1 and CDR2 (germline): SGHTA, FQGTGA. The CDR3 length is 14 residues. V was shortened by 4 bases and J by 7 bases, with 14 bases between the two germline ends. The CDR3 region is CASSSDETGNEQFF. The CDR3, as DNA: TGTGCCAGCAGCTCTGACGAAACGGGAAATGAGCAGTTCTTC.

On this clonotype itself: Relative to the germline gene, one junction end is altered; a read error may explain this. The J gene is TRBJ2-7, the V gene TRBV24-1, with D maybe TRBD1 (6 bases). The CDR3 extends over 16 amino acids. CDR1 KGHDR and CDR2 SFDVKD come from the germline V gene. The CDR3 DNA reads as TGTGCCACCAGTGATTTGACGTATGGGGACACCGGGGAGCTGTACTTC. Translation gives CATSDLTYGDTGELYF.

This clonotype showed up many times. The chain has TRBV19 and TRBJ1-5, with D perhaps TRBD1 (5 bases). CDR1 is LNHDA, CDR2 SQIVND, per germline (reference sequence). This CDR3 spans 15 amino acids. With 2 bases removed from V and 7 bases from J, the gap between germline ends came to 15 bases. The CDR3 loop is CASSILTEGVQPQHF. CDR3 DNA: TGTGCCAGTAGTATACTTACCGAAGGGGTACAGCCCCAGCATTTT.

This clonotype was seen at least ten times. For the CDR3, the DNA is TGTGCCACCAGTGATGACGATGGACAGGGCTTGGCAGATACGCAGTATTTT. It specifies CATSDDDGQGLADTQYF. The chain is built from TRBV24-1 and TRBJ2-3; 8 bases agree with TRBD1. The germline V gene encodes CDR1 KGHDR and CDR2 SFDVKD. The CDR3 runs to 17 residues. V dropped 3 bases and J dropped 4; count of bases not matched to a gene: 11.

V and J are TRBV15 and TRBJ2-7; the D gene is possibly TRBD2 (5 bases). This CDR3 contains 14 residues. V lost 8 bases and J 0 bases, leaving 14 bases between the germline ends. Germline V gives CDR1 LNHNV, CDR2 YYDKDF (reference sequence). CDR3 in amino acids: CATGRWRSSYEQYF. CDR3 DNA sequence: TGTGCCACCGGGAGATGGAGGAGCTCCTACGAGCAGTACTTC. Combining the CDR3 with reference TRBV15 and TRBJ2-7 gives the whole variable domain DAMVIQNPRYQVTQFGKPVTLSCSQTLNHNVMYWYQQKSSQAPKLLFHYYDKDFNNEADTPDNFQSRRPNTSFCFLDIRSPGLGDTAMYLCATGRWRSSYEQYFGPGTRLTVT.

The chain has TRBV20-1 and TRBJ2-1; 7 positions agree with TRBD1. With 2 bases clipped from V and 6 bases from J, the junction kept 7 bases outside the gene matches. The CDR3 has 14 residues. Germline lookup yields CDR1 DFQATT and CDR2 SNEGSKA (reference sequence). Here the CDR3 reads CSARPDRAGNEQFF. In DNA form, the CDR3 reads TGCAGTGCTAGACCCGACAGGGCGGGCAATGAGCAGTTCTTC.

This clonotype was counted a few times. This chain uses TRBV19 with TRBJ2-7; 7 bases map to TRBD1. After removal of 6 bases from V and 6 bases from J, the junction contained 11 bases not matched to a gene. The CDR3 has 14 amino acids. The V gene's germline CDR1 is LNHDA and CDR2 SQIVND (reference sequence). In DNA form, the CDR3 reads TGTGCCAGTAGCCCCCGCCTCGCAGGGGGCGAGCAGTACTTC. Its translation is CASSPRLAGGEQYF.

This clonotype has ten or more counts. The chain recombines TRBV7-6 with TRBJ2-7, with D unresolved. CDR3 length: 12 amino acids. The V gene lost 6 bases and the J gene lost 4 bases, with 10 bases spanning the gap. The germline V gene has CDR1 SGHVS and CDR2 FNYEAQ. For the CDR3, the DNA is TGTGCCAGCAGTATTAGGCCTTACGAGCAGTACTTC. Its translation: CASSIRPYEQYF.

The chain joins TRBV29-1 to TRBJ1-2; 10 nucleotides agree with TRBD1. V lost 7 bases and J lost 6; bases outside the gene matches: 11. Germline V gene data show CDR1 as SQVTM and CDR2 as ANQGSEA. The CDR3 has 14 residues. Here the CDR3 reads CSATRAGTGDGYTF. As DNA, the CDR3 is TGCAGCGCCACACGGGCAGGGACAGGGGATGGCTACACCTTC. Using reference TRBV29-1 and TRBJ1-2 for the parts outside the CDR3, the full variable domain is SAVISQKPSRDICQRGTSLTIQCQVDSQVTMMFWYRQQPGQSLTLIATANQGSEATYESGFVIDKFPISRPNLTFSTLTVSNMSPEDSSIYLCSATRAGTGDGYTFGSGTRLTVV.

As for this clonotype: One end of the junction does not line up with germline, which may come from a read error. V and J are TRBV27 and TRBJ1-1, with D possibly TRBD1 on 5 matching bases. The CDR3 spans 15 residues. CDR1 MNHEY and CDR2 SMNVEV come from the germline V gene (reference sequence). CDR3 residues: CASSLVRVQNTEAFF. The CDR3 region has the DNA TGTGCCAGCAGTTTGGTCAGGGTTCAGAACACTGAAGCCTTCTTT.

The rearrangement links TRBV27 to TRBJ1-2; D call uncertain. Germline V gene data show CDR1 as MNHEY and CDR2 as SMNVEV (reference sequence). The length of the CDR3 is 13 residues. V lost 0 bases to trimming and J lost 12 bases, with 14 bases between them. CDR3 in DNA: TGTGCCAGCAGTTTATCGGTGGCAGGCCCTAACACCTTC. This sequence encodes CASSLSVAGPNTF.